The 26 T cell receptor beta chains below come from one sample, sequenced in a study of T cell responses to AZD1222 COVID-19 vaccine listed by TCRdb under 2021. The time point label corresponds to: baseline before first vaccination. The library was made by the immunoSEQ multiplex PCR assay. TCRdb limited this immuneACCESS table to in-frame rearrangements with V and J called. A share of clones is missing; checked studies link under half to unresolved V genes, and the rest is unexplained. For this sample there are some 150,000 clones; about 90% appear just once. The ten largest clonotypes hold less than 5.5% of the sample. This specimen consisted of peripheral blood, obtained on day 0 of AZD1222 vaccination. The receptors were sampled from an adult in good health.

The table lists this clone with a count of one. The chain carries TRBV5-6 and TRBJ1-2; possibly TRBD1 for D (6 bases). V was shortened by 3 bases and J by 4 bases, with 16 bases between the two germline ends. CDR3 length: 15 amino acids. Germline V gene sequence: CDR1 SGHDT, CDR2 YYEEEE. The CDR3 bases are TGTGCCAGCAGCTGGCATGAGGCAGGGGCCTATGGCTACACCTTC. Translation: CASSWHEAGAYGYTF.

This rearrangement joins TRBV18 to TRBJ2-2, with D perhaps TRBD2 (6 bases). V lost 3 bases, J lost 1 base, and 12 bases lay in between. Germline V lookup: CDR1 KGHSH, CDR2 LQKENI. This CDR3 spans 16 amino acids. DNA of the CDR3: TGTGCCAGCTCACCCGGGAGAAGCGGGAACACCGGGGAGCTGTTTTTT. Protein: CASSPGRSGNTGELFF. Variable domain in full (rest from reference TRBV18 and TRBJ2-2): NAGVMQNPRHLVRRRGQEARLRCSPMKGHSHVYWYRQLPEEGLKFMVYLQKENIIDESGMPKERFSAEFPKEGPSILRIQQVVRGDSAAYFCASSPGRSGNTGELFFGEGSRLTVL.

The chain employs TRBV6-1 and TRBJ1-5; D perhaps matches TRBD1 (6 bases). CDR1 MNHNS and CDR2 SASEGT come from the germline V gene. CDR3 length equals 17 residues. Deletions cut 2 bases from V and 2 bases from J, with 16 bases between. CDR3 DNA: TGTGCCAGCAGTGAAACTACAAGACAGGTGCGCAATCAGCCCCAGCATTTT. The encoded protein is CASSETTRQVRNQPQHF.

The chain carries TRBV28 and TRBJ2-7; 7 bases map to TRBD2. The V and J ends lost 8 bases and 4 bases, in that order; junction bases with no gene match: 5. Germline V gene sequence: CDR1 MDHEN, CDR2 SYDVKM. This CDR3 spans 12 amino acids. In nucleotides, the CDR3 is TGTGCCAGCGGGAGGGGATCTTACGAGCAGTACTTC. Translation: CASGRGSYEQYF. Together with reference TRBV28 and TRBJ2-7, the CDR3 gives the full variable domain: DVKVTQSSRYLVKRTGEKVFLECVQDMDHENMFWYRQDPGLGLRLIYFSYDVKMKEKGDIPEGYSVSREKKERFSLILESASTNQTSMYLCASGRGSYEQYFGPGTRLTVT.

This rearrangement joins TRBV7-2 to TRBJ1-2; 7 bases map to TRBD1. Losses at the gene ends were 1 base for V and 7 bases for J; bases not matched to a gene: 3. The CDR3 runs 13 residues. Germline lookup yields CDR1 SGHTA and CDR2 FQGNSA. CDR3 nucleotides: TGTGCCAGCAGCTTAGAAGGGGGCCGTGGCTACACCTTC. Encoded protein: CASSLEGGRGYTF.

CDR3: CAAGRMGGEQYF. CDR3 in DNA: TGTGCCGCCGGGCGGATGGGGGGCGAGCAGTACTTC. The J gene is TRBJ2-7, the V gene TRBV2; D may be TRBD2 (6 bases). CDR1 and CDR2 from the germline V gene are SNHLY and FYNNEI. This CDR3 contains 12 residues. Between the trimmed V and J ends, which lost 11 bases and 6 bases, there was a span of 17 bases.

V usage is TRBV5-8 and J usage is TRBJ1-1; no firm D call. V lost 1 base to trimming and J lost 4 bases, with 20 bases between them. The germline V gene has CDR1 SGHTS and CDR2 YDEGEE. The CDR3 sequence is 17 residues long. The CDR3, as DNA: TGTGCCAGCAGCTTGTTTGTTTGGCAGCGCGAGAGCACTGAAGCTTTCTTT. Translating gives CASSLFVWQRESTEAFF.

The chain carries TRBV6-6 and TRBJ1-4; D gene ambiguous. Trimming removed 7 bases from V and 4 bases from J, with 10 bases in between. This CDR3 comprises 13 residues. Germline loops: CDR1 MNHNY, CDR2 SVGAGI (reference sequence). The CDR3 sequence is CASTPLVNEKLFF. CDR3 coding DNA: TGTGCCAGCACCCCACTGGTTAATGAAAAACTGTTTTTT.

The table lists this clone with a few counts. V is TRBV7-9 and J is TRBJ2-3; a weak D match, TRBD2 (6 bases). This CDR3 is built from 15 residues. CDR1 and CDR2 from the germline V gene are SEHNR and FQNEAQ (reference sequence). Trimming left V 2 bases short and J 6 bases short, with 15 bases between. DNA for the CDR3: TGTGCCAGCAGCTTAACGTCCGGGAGTACCGATACGCAGTATTTT. Its translation is CASSLTSGSTDTQYF. Combining the CDR3 with reference TRBV7-9 and TRBJ2-3 gives the whole variable domain DTGVSQNPRHKITKRGQNVTFRCDPISEHNRLYWYRQTLGQGPEFLTYFQNEAQLEKSRLLSDRFSAERPKGSFSTLEIQRTEQGDSAMYLCASSLTSGSTDTQYFGPGTRLTVL.

In DNA, the CDR3 is TGTGCCAGCAACTACCGGGACAGTTACTCTGGAAACACCATATATTTT. Protein product: CASNYRDSYSGNTIYF. This sequence joins TRBV13 and TRBJ1-3; 7 bases fit TRBD1. The length of the CDR3 is 16 residues. V gave up 7 bases and J gave up 0 bases; unmatched junction bases: 9. CDR1 and CDR2 (germline): PRHDT, FYEKMQ (reference sequence).

The CDR3 region has the DNA TGCGCCAGCGCACTTTCCTCTGACACGCGGAGGGGGCTTGGCTACACCTTC. It translates to CASALSSDTRRGLGYTF. V gene TRBV10-1 combines with J gene TRBJ1-2; 7 bases are shared with TRBD1. Germline-derived CDR1 and CDR2 are WNHNN and SYGVQD (reference sequence). The V and J ends lost 8 bases and 7 bases, in that order; junction bases with no gene match: 22. There are 17 residues in the CDR3.

Worth noting for this clone: A read error may produce the germline difference seen at one junction end. The chain is built from TRBV7-7 and TRBJ2-5; D is perhaps TRBD2 (5 bases). The CDR3 extends over 14 amino acids. The germline CDR1 and CDR2 sequences are SSHAT and FNYEAQ (reference sequence). DNA of the CDR3: TGTGCTAGCAGCCCCCTATCGGGCGGGGAGACCCAGTACTTC. Residues: CASSPLSGGETQYF.

This clone was counted a few times. The chain is built from TRBV7-2 and TRBJ2-1; no clear D gene. The V end lost 2 bases, the J end lost 0 bases, and 14 bases lay between the germline ends. From germline, CDR1 is SGHTA and CDR2 FQGNSA. The CDR3 loop spans 17 amino acids. In DNA form, the CDR3 reads TGTGCCAGCAGCTTATGGGCAGCTGATATCTCCTACAATGAGCAGTTCTTC. This sequence encodes CASSLWAADISYNEQFF.

The chain links TRBV15 to TRBJ1-5; D gene ambiguous. The CDR3 totals 16 residues. Germline CDR1 is LNHNV and CDR2 is YYDKDF (reference sequence). V lost 3 bases, J lost 5 bases, and 17 bases lay in between. CDR3 residues: CATSRGLSAVDQPQHF. In DNA form, the CDR3 reads TGTGCCACCAGCAGGGGCCTTAGCGCCGTCGATCAGCCCCAGCATTTT.

This clone was found once. The V call is TRBV7-9, the J call TRBJ1-1; D uncertain. The CDR3 consists of 15 residues. V lost 7 bases, J lost 0 bases, and 15 bases lay in between. Germline CDR1 and CDR2: SEHNR and FQNEAQ (reference sequence). This chain's CDR3 is CASTPPEGLNTEAFF. The CDR3, as DNA: TGTGCCAGCACACCCCCGGAAGGCCTGAACACTGAAGCTTTCTTT.

The J gene is TRBJ1-1, the V gene TRBV19; possibly TRBD1 for D (6 bases). The CDR3 covers 12 residues. The germline CDR1 and CDR2 sequences are LNHDA and SQIVND (reference sequence). V lost 5 bases, J lost 11 bases, and 15 bases lay in between. The CDR3 spells CASSSGGPVAFF. The DNA for the CDR3 is TGTGCCAGTAGTTCGGGGGGCCCTGTCGCTTTCTTT. The variable domain in full, with the rest retrieved from reference TRBV19 and TRBJ1-1, is DGGITQSPKYLFRKEGQNVTLSCEQNLNHDAMYWYRQDPGQGLRLIYYSQIVNDFQKGDIAEGYSVSREKKESFPLTVTSAQKNPTAFYLCASSSGGPVAFFGQGTRLTVV.

The rearrangement uses TRBV4-2 and TRBJ1-1; 7 bases are a match to TRBD1. Germline CDR1 and CDR2: LGHNA and YNFKEQ. The V segment lost 0 bases and the J segment 3 bases; nucleotides outside the gene matches: 4. The CDR3 loop spans 15 amino acids. The CDR3 region is CASSQEEGADTEAFF. The CDR3 DNA reads TGTGCCAGCAGCCAAGAAGAGGGGGCGGACACTGAAGCTTTCTTT.

There are a few counts of this clone. The chain couples TRBV19 to TRBJ2-1; 11 bases align to TRBD2. The trim removed 5 bases at V and 10 bases at J, leaving 4 bases unmatched. The CDR3 is 13 residues long. Germline V gene data show CDR1 as LNHDA and CDR2 as SQIVND (reference sequence). The CDR3 nucleotides are TGTGCCAGTAGTTTAGCGGGAGGGACCGAGCAGTTCTTC. This sequence encodes CASSLAGGTEQFF.

This clone was observed a few times. The chain has TRBV5-1 and TRBJ1-1; D is possibly TRBD1 (5 bases). The CDR3 is made up of 14 amino acids. Per germline, CDR1 SGHRS and CDR2 YFSETQ. V lost 3 bases and J lost 5, with 14 bases in between. The chain's CDR3 is CASSSSSRGTEAFF. The CDR3 DNA reads as TGCGCCAGCAGCTCTAGTTCGCGGGGGACTGAAGCTTTCTTT.

The V and J genes are TRBV7-2 and TRBJ2-7; a possible D gene is TRBD2 (5 bases). The CDR3 is made up of 13 amino acids. The V and J ends lost 3 bases and 2 bases respectively, with 8 bases between them. CDR1 and CDR2 (germline): SGHTA, FQGNSA. CDR3 nucleotide sequence: TGTGCCAGCAGCTTCACCGGGGCCTACGAGCAGTACTTC. Protein: CASSFTGAYEQYF.

This chain links TRBV5-1 with TRBJ2-5; possible D gene TRBD1, 6 bases. With 1 base removed from V and 5 bases from J, the gap between germline ends came to 18 bases. The CDR3 has 16 residues. CDR1 is SGHRS and CDR2 is YFSETQ in the germline V gene. The CDR3: CASSLFPPRGTETQYF. DNA for the CDR3: TGCGCCAGCAGCTTGTTTCCCCCCAGGGGTACCGAGACCCAGTACTTC. The variable domain in full, with the rest retrieved from reference TRBV5-1 and TRBJ2-5, is KAGVTQTPRYLIKTRGQQVTLSCSPISGHRSVSWYQQTPGQGLQFLFEYFSETQRNKGNFPGRFSGRQFSNSRSEMNVSTLELGDSALYLCASSLFPPRGTETQYFGPGTRLLVL.

CDR3 DNA sequence: TGTGCCAGCAGCTTCATCGGGACAGGGTCGGGTGGCTACACCTTC. Protein: CASSFIGTGSGGYTF. This chain uses TRBV13 with TRBJ1-2; 9 bases match TRBD1. CDR1 PRHDT and CDR2 FYEKMQ come from the germline V gene (reference sequence). Losses at the gene ends were 3 bases for V and 7 bases for J; bases not matched to a gene: 9. The CDR3 length is 15 residues.

This rearrangement joins TRBV18 to TRBJ2-1, with TRBD2 identical over 7 bases. Germline trimming cut 3 bases from V and 1 base from J; bases unmatched to any gene: 9. Looked up from germline, CDR1 is KGHSH and CDR2 is LQKENI. There are 17 residues in the CDR3. Here the CDR3 DNA reads TGTGCCAGCTCACCTTTTCCCGGGGAGGGGTCCTACAATGAGCAGTTCTTC. It encodes CASSPFPGEGSYNEQFF. Complete variable domain (other parts from reference TRBV18 and TRBJ2-1): NAGVMQNPRHLVRRRGQEARLRCSPMKGHSHVYWYRQLPEEGLKFMVYLQKENIIDESGMPKERFSAEFPKEGPSILRIQQVVRGDSAAYFCASSPFPGEGSYNEQFFGPGTRLTVL.

V gene TRBV2 combines with J gene TRBJ2-7; TRBD2 matches at 15 bases. CDR3 length: 15 amino acids. CDR1 and CDR2 from the germline V gene are SNHLY and FYNNEI. The J segment lost 5 bases and the V segment lost 7 bases, leaving 6 bases of the junction unmatched. Here the CDR3 reads CASTGTSGGINEQYF. The CDR3 region has the DNA TGTGCCAGCACCGGGACTAGCGGGGGGATCAACGAGCAGTACTTC.

The CDR3 region has the DNA TGTGCCAGTAGACGGAGCTTCAGCACAGATACGCAGTATTTT. It codes for CASRRSFSTDTQYF. The chain links TRBV19 to TRBJ2-3; D call uncertain. V lost 6 bases to trimming and J lost 0 bases, with 10 bases between them. The germline gives CDR1 LNHDA, CDR2 SQIVND (reference sequence). The CDR3 is 14 amino acids. The whole variable domain, remainder taken from reference TRBV19 and TRBJ2-3, is DGGITQSPKYLFRKEGQNVTLSCEQNLNHDAMYWYRQDPGQGLRLIYYSQIVNDFQKGDIAEGYSVSREKKESFPLTVTSAQKNPTAFYLCASRRSFSTDTQYFGPGTRLTVL.

The V gene is TRBV29-1, the J gene TRBJ1-3, with TRBD1 identical over 7 bases. V dropped 7 bases and J dropped 0; count of bases not matched to a gene: 9. CDR3 length: 15 amino acids. Germline CDR1 SQVTM, CDR2 ANQGSEA. DNA for the CDR3: TGCAGCGGTCACAGGGGCGACAGCTCTGGAAACACCATATATTTT. Protein product: CSGHRGDSSGNTIYF. Looking up the rest from reference TRBV29-1 and TRBJ1-3 gives the full variable domain: SAVISQKPSRDICQRGTSLTIQCQVDSQVTMMFWYRQQPGQSLTLIATANQGSEATYESGFVIDKFPISRPNLTFSTLTVSNMSPEDSSIYLCSGHRGDSSGNTIYFGEGSWLTVV.